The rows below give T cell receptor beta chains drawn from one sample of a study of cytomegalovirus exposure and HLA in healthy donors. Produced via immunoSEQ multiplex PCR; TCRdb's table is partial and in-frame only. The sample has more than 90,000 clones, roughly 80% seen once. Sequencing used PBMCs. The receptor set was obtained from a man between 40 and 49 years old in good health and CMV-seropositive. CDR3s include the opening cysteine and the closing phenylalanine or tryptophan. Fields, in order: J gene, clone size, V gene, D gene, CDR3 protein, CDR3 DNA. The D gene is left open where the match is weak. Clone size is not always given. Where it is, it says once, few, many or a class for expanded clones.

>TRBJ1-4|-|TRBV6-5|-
CASRPDLRTGKLFF
TGTGCCAGCAGACCTGACCTACGAACAGGAAAACTGTTTTTT
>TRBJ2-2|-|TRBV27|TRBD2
CASSFSGRNTGELFF
TGTGCCAGCAGTTTTAGCGGGAGGAACACCGGGGAGCTGTTTTTT
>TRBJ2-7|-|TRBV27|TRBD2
CASSFTAGTDEQYF
TGTGCCAGCAGTTTTACAGCGGGAACGGACGAGCAGTACTTC
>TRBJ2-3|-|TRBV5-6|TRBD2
CASSLVTSGRVADTQYF
TGTGCCAGCAGCTTGGTCACTAGCGGGAGGGTGGCAGATACGCAGTATTTT
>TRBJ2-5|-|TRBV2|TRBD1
CAGTRGGGETQYF
TGTGCCGGCACCCGAGGGGGCGGAGAGACCCAGTACTTC
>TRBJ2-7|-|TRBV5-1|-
CASSSFGLQDEQYF
TGCGCCAGCAGCTCCTTCGGCCTACAGGACGAGCAGTACTTC
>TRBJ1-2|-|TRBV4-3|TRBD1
CASSQLAGQGLYGYTF
TGCGCCAGCAGCCAATTGGCGGGACAGGGGTTATATGGCTACACCTTC
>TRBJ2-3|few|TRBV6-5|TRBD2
CASSSGLARRYF
TGTGCCAGCAGTTCGGGACTAGCGAGGAGGTATTTT
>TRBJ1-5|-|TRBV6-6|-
CASSYRNREPQHF
TGTGCCAGCAGTTACCGAAACAGGGAACCCCAGCATTTT
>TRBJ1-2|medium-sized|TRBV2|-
CASSEHYGGYTF
TGTGCCAGCAGTGAACACTATGGTGGCTACACCTTC
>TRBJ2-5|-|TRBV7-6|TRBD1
CASSTLTGGSGETQYF
TGTGCCAGCAGCACCCTGACAGGGGGCTCGGGAGAGACCCAGTACTTC
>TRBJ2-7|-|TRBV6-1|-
CASKVDSTYEQYF
TGTGCCAGCAAGGTTGACAGCACCTACGAGCAGTACTTC
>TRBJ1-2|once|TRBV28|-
CASRDGQNYGYTF
TGTGCCAGCAGAGACGGACAGAACTATGGCTACACCTTC
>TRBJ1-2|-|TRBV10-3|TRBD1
CAISDPTGYYGYTF
TGTGCCATCAGTGACCCGACAGGGTACTATGGCTACACCTTC
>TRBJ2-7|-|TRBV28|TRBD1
CASSFIGTGGDEQYF
TGTGCCAGCAGTTTCATCGGGACAGGGGGCGACGAGCAGTACTTC
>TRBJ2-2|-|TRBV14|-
CASSQVARVNTGELFF
TGTGCCAGCAGCCAAGTAGCCAGGGTGAACACCGGGGAGCTGTTTTTT
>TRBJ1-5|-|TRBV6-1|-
CASSERGNSNQPQHF
TGTGCCAGCAGTGAAAGGGGGAATAGCAATCAGCCCCAGCATTTT
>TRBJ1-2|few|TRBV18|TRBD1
CASSTGTANYGYTF
TGTGCCAGCTCCACCGGGACAGCAAACTATGGCTACACCTTC
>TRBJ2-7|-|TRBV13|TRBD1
CASSPRDRGYEQYF
TGTGCCAGCAGCCCCCGGGACAGGGGCTACGAGCAGTACTTC
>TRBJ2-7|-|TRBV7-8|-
CASSSEPSWGEQYF
TGTGCCAGCAGCTCCGAACCCTCCTGGGGCGAGCAGTACTTC
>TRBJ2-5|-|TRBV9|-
CASSVEGRQTQYF
TGTGCCAGCAGCGTAGAGGGGCGGCAGACCCAGTACTTC
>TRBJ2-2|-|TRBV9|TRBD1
CASSVYIVGGQANTGELFF
TGTGCCAGCAGCGTATATATTGTGGGGGGACAGGCAAACACCGGGGAGCTGTTTTTT
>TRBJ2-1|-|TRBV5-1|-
CASSLRVPSSYNEQFF
TGCGCCAGCAGCCTCCGTGTGCCTAGCTCCTACAATGAGCAGTTCTTC
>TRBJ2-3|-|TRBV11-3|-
CASSPATVGAADTQYF
TGTGCCAGCAGCCCGGCCACCGTGGGCGCAGCAGATACGCAGTATTTT
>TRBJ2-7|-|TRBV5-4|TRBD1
CASSSSGGYEQYF
TGTGCCAGCAGCTCTTCAGGGGGATACGAGCAGTACTTC
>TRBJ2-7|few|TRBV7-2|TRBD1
CASRISQGAGAEQYF
TGTGCCAGCAGAATTTCACAGGGGGCCGGGGCCGAGCAGTACTTC
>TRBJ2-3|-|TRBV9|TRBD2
CASSVAASGRGDTQYF
TGTGCCAGCAGCGTCGCGGCTAGCGGGAGGGGAGATACGCAGTATTTT
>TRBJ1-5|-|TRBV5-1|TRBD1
CASSTGQGNQPQHF
TGCGCCAGCAGCACGGGACAGGGGAATCAGCCCCAGCATTTT
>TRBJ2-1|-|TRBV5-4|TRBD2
CASSLSASGDNEQFF
TGTGCCAGCAGCTTGTCTGCTAGCGGCGACAATGAGCAGTTCTTC
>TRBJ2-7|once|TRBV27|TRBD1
CASKPATYRGEQYF
TGTGCCAGCAAACCCGCCACCTACAGGGGCGAGCAGTACTTC
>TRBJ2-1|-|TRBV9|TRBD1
CASSPDRGIDEQFF
TGTGCCAGCAGCCCAGACAGGGGGATTGATGAGCAGTTCTTC
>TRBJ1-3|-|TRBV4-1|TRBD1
CASSQPWTGSGNTIYF
TGCGCCAGCAGCCAACCCTGGACAGGCTCTGGAAACACCATATATTTT
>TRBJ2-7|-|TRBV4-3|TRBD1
CASSLRHGQGYEQYF
TGCGCCAGCAGCCTTAGGCACGGACAGGGTTACGAGCAGTACTTC
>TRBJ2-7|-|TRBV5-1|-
CASRYQGFGEEQYF
TGCGCCAGCAGATATCAGGGGTTCGGGGAAGAGCAGTACTTC
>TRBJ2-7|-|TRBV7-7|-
CASSLATGSYEQYF
TGTGCTAGCAGCTTAGCGACTGGCTCCTACGAGCAGTACTTC
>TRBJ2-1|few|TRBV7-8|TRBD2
CASSLALLAGGNEQFF
TGTGCCAGCAGCTTAGCGCTTCTAGCGGGAGGAAATGAGCAGTTCTTC
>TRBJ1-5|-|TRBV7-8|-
CASRSGKNQPQHF
TGTGCCAGCAGATCGGGGAAGAATCAGCCCCAGCATTTT
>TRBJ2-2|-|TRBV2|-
CASSESQSGANTGELFF
TGTGCCAGCAGTGAGTCCCAGTCCGGAGCGAACACCGGGGAGCTGTTTTTT
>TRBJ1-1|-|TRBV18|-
CASSPSTENTEAFF
TGTGCCAGCTCACCCTCGACAGAGAACACTGAAGCTTTCTTT
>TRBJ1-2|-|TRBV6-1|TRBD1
CASSARQGEVSPNYGYTF
TGTGCCAGCAGTGCCCGACAGGGGGAGGTTTCTCCTAACTATGGCTACACCTTC
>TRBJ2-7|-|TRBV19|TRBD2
CASSPNGGSLVHEQYF
TGTGCCAGTAGCCCTAACGGGGGGAGTTTGGTCCACGAGCAGTACTTC
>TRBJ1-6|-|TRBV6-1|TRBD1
CASSSETGGYSPLHF
TGTGCCAGCAGCTCTGAGACAGGGGGCTACTCACCCCTCCACTTT
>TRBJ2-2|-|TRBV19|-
CASSIAGRTGELFF
TGTGCCAGTAGTATAGCGGGAAGGACCGGGGAGCTGTTTTTT
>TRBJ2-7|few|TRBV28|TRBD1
CASSHGQGAEQYF
TGTGCCAGCAGCCACGGACAGGGCGCCGAGCAGTACTTC
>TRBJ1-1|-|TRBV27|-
CASSPKDTLIGRYTEAFF
TGTGCCAGCAGCCCCAAGGACACCCTCATAGGGCGGTATACTGAAGCTTTCTTT
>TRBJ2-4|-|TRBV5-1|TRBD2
CASSLYTRGGLLIWGLAKNIQYF
TGCGCCAGCAGCTTGTACACCCGGGGGGGACTGTTGATATGGGGGCTAGCCAAAAACATTCAGTACTTC
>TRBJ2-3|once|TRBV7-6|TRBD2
CASSPTSGSGTDTQYF
TGTGCCAGCAGCCCTACTAGCGGGAGTGGCACAGATACGCAGTATTTT
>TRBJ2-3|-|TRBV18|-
CASSPPSGNTDTQYF
TGTGCCAGCTCACCACCCAGCGGAAACACAGATACGCAGTATTTT
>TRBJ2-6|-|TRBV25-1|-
CASSEWFLGGSGANVLTF
TGTGCCAGCAGTGAATGGTTTCTCGGCGGGTCTGGGGCCAACGTCCTGACTTTC
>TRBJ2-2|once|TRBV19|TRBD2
CASSILAGRMDTGELFF
TGTGCCAGTAGTATCCTAGCGGGGCGCATGGACACCGGGGAGCTGTTTTTT
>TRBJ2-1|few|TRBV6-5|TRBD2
CASTASGRANEQFF
TGTGCCAGCACGGCTAGCGGGAGGGCCAATGAGCAGTTCTTC
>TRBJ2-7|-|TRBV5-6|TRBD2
CASSAGLAVYEQYF
TGTGCCAGCAGCGCGGGACTAGCGGTCTACGAGCAGTACTTC
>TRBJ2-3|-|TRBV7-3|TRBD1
CASSILDGQGAQYF
TGTGCCAGCAGCATACTCGATGGACAGGGAGCGCAGTATTTT
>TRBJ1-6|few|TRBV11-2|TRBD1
CASSLDRGIGSPLHF
TGTGCCAGCAGCTTGGACAGGGGAATTGGTTCACCCCTCCACTTT